These T cell receptor beta chains were read from a single sample in a study of T cell repertoires in aging, cancer and after chemotherapy. A single record per CDR3 protein comes from TCRdb applying MiXCR to the multiplex PCR reads. In the table there are about 1,000 distinct CDR3 sequences, 46% of which are singletons. Sequencing was performed on blood. The receptors originated from a human donor with a solid tumor. The donor label of this sample is uncertain. Both conserved end residues are part of each CDR3. A D gene is named only where the DNA matches it firmly. Part of the rows lack a size; the others show once, few, many or a class for expanded clones.

>.|TRBV27|TRBJ1-6|.
CASSSRGLGNNSPLHF
TGTGCCAGCAGTTCACGGGGGCTAGGGAATAATTCACCCCTCCACTTT
>.|TRBV6-6|TRBJ2-3|.
CASTSEADTQYF
TGTGCCAGCACCTCAGAGGCAGATACGCAGTATTTT
>.|TRBV30|TRBJ2-1|.
CAWNQYRDEQFF
TGTGCCTGGAATCAGTACAGGGATGAGCAGTTCTTC
>once|TRBV6-2/TRBV6-3|TRBJ1-5|.
CASLRAGSNQPQHF
TGTGCCAGCCTTAGAGCGGGGAGCAATCAGCCCCAGCATTTT
>few|TRBV7-2|TRBJ1-6|TRBD1
CASSFVGTVYSPLHF
TGTGCCAGCAGTTTTGTAGGGACAGTTTATTCACCCCTCCACTTT
>few|TRBV7-6|TRBJ2-5|TRBD2
CASSWGGEAGTQYF
TGTGCCAGCAGCTGGGGGGGGGAGGCTGGGACCCAGTACTTC
>large|TRBV6-5|TRBJ2-7|TRBD1
CASGDRIYEQYF
TGTGCCAGCGGGGACAGGATTTACGAGCAGTACTTC
>.|TRBV7-9|TRBJ2-5|.
CASSPGTRETQYF
TGTGCCAGCAGCCCTGGGACCCGGGAGACCCAGTACTTT
>.|TRBV6-1|TRBJ2-2|.
CASSAGYRTGELFF
TGTGCCAGCAGTGCGGGCTATCGGACCGGGGAGCTGTTTTTT
>.|TRBV19|TRBJ1-2|.
CASSIDGVIDRNYGYTF
TGTGCCAGTAGTATAGATGGTGTTATTGACAGGAACTATGGCTACACCTTC
>.|TRBV19|TRBJ2-7|.
CASSRDGSGSYEQYF
TGTGCCAGTAGTCGAGACGGTTCGGGGTCCTACGAGCAGTACTTC
>.|TRBV7-9|TRBJ1-1|.
CASSLVPRRPRTEAFF
TGTGCCAGCAGCTTAGTCCCCCGGCGGCCTAGGACTGAAGCTTTCTTT
>.|TRBV6-5|TRBJ2-1|TRBD1
CASKGGTGYNEQFF
TGTGCCAGCAAAGGAGGGACAGGGTACAATGAGCAGTTCTTC
>few|TRBV19|TRBJ2-2|.
CASSPVLTGELFF
TGTGCCAGTAGCCCGGTCCTCACCGGGGAGCTGTTTTTT
>few|TRBV4-2|TRBJ1-1|.
CASSYGGAIEAFF
TGTGCCAGCAGCTATGGCGGGGCCATTGAAGCTTTCTTT
>.|TRBV19|TRBJ2-1|TRBD2
CASREAGHYNEQFF
TGTGCCAGTAGAGAAGCGGGGCACTACAATGAGCAGTTCTTC
>.|TRBV7-9|TRBJ1-1|.
CASSSSLYNEAFF
TGTGCCAGCAGCTCCAGCCTATACAATGAAGCTTTCTTT
>few|TRBV6-1|TRBJ1-2|TRBD1
CASSSPEGAGYGYTF
TGTGCCAGCAGTTCCCCCGAGGGGGCGGGCTATGGCTACACCTTC
>few|TRBV19|TRBJ1-3|.
CASTLREGENTIYF
TGTGCCAGTACCCTACGGGAGGGGGAAAACACCATATATTTT
>.|TRBV28|TRBJ1-3|.
CASSFWEAGNTIYF
TGTGCCAGCAGTTTTTGGGAGGCTGGAAACACCATATATTTT
>.|TRBV28|TRBJ2-7|TRBD1
CASSPGQGDEQYF
TGTGCCAGCAGTCCAGGACAGGGGGACGAGCAGTACTTC
>.|TRBV7-9|TRBJ1-2|.
CASSLAYRSGNYGYTF
TGCGCCAGCAGCTTGGCTTATAGGTCTGGGAACTATGGCTACACCTTC
>.|TRBV7-3|TRBJ2-3|TRBD2
CASSLTSGAQAAQYF
TGTGCCAGCAGCTTGACTAGCGGGGCCCAGGCTGCGCAGTATTTT
>once|TRBV20-1|TRBJ2-1|.
CSARDLGKQFF
TGCAGTGCTAGAGATCTGGGCAAGCAGTTCTTC
>few|TRBV7-2|TRBJ2-3|.
CASSSGGGASDTQYF
TGTGCCAGCAGCTCCGGAGGGGGGGCTTCAGATACGCAGTATTTT
>.|TRBV10-1|TRBJ2-1|TRBD2
CASSESRGLAKYNEQFF
TGCGCCAGCAGTGAGTCAAGGGGACTAGCTAAGTACAATGAGCAGTTCTTC
>.|TRBV6-5|TRBJ2-7|.
CASSSINPYEQYF
TGTGCCAGCAGCTCCATCAACCCTTACGAGCAGTACTTC
>.|TRBV5-5|TRBJ1-3|.
CASSLEATGNTIYF
TGTGCCAGCAGCTTAGAAGCAACTGGAAACACCATATATTTT
>.|TRBV20-1|TRBJ1-3|.
CSARAGGGNTIYF
TGCAGTGCTAGAGCCGGGGGTGGAAACACCATATATTTT
>large|TRBV6-5|TRBJ1-2|.
CASSYGGERGYTF
TGTGCCAGCAGTTACGGGGGGGAGCGTGGCTACACCTTC
>few|TRBV30|TRBJ2-3|.
CAWRRRDTQYF
TGTGCCTGGAGGAGGAGAGATACGCAGTATTTT
>few|TRBV27|TRBJ1-6|.
CASSLGPYSPLHF
TGTGCCAGCAGTTTAGGTCCCTATTCACCCCTCCACTTT
>.|TRBV20-1|TRBJ1-5|.
CSARSGGPRGQPQHF
TGCAGTGCTAGGTCGGGGGGTCCCCGGGGGCAGCCCCAGCATTTT
>few|TRBV6-1|TRBJ1-2|.
CASSDPASYGYTF
TGTGCCAGCAGTGACCCGGCCAGCTATGGCTACACCTTC
>.|TRBV20-1|TRBJ2-1|TRBD2
CSAKISGTKNEQFF
TGCAGTGCTAAGATCTCCGGGACTAAAAATGAGCAGTTCTTC
>.|TRBV11-2|TRBJ2-1|.
CASSLLNEQFF
TGTGCCAGCAGCCTTCTCAATGAGCAGTTCTTC
>few|TRBV7-2|TRBJ1-4|TRBD1
CASSPTGGHEKLFF
TGTGCCAGCAGCCCGACAGGGGGCCATGAAAAACTGTTTTTT
>.|TRBV20-1|TRBJ2-5|TRBD1
CSANRGPETQYF
TGCAGTGCGAACAGGGGGCCGGAGACCCAGTACTTC
>large|TRBV29-1|TRBJ1-4|TRBD1
CSVTGGSEKLFF
TGCAGCGTAACAGGGGGCAGTGAAAAACTGTTTTTT
>large|TRBV7-2|TRBJ2-3|.
CASSLRTKATDTQYF
TGTGCCAGCAGCCTCAGGACAAAAGCCACAGATACGCAGTATTTT
>.|TRBV15|TRBJ1-2|.
CATSGRDGYGYTF
TGTGCCACCAGCGGCCGGGACGGCTATGGCTACACCTTC
>.|TRBV28|TRBJ1-6|.
CASSLGPRTNNSPLHF
TGTGCCAGCAGCCTAGGGCCTCGGACGAATAATTCACCCCTCCACTTT
>.|TRBV6-9|TRBJ2-3|TRBD2
CASSRPGRSDTQYF
TGTGCCAGCAGCCGCCCCGGGAGGTCAGATACGCAGTATTTT
>.|TRBV20-1|TRBJ2-5|.
CSARASGTPFGTQYF
TGCAGTGCTAGAGCCTCCGGGACGCCCTTTGGGACCCAGTACTTC
>.|TRBV19|TRBJ1-6|.
CASSVNSNSPLHF
TGTGCCAGTAGTGTCAACAGTAATTCACCCCTCCACTTT
>few|TRBV7-2|TRBJ2-5|TRBD1
CASSLRPQQGAETQYF
TGTGCCAGCAGCTTAAGACCCCAACAGGGGGCGGAGACCCAGTACTTC
>.|TRBV20-1|TRBJ1-2|.
CSAFPPQGSNYGYTF
TGCAGTGCTTTTCCTCCCCAGGGATCTAACTATGGCTACACCTTT
>.|TRBV4-3|TRBJ2-5|TRBD1
CASSPTGQAQYF
TGCGCCAGCAGCCCGACAGGACAGGCCCAGTACTTC
>.|TRBV19|TRBJ1-5|.
CASSGQINQPQHF
TGTGCCAGTAGTGGACAAATCAATCAGCCCCAGCATTTT
>.|TRBV5-4|TRBJ2-6|.
CASSLEGANVLTF
TGTGCCAGCAGCTTGGAAGGGGCCAACGTCCTGACTTTC
>.|TRBV19|TRBJ2-7|TRBD1
CASSIRQGAYEQYF
TGTGCCAGTAGTATCAGACAGGGGGCCTACGAGCAGTACTTC
>once|TRBV7-2|TRBJ2-5|TRBD2
CASSLGTSRETQYF
TGTGCCAGCAGCTTAGGGACTAGCAGAGAGACCCAGTACTTC
>.|TRBV6-5|TRBJ1-2|TRBD1
CASSFGQGASHGYTF
TGTGCCAGCAGTTTTGGACAGGGGGCCTCCCATGGCTACACCTTC
>.|TRBV15|TRBJ2-2|.
CATSTWNTGELFF
TGTGCCACCAGCACTTGGAACACCGGGGAGCTGTTTTTT